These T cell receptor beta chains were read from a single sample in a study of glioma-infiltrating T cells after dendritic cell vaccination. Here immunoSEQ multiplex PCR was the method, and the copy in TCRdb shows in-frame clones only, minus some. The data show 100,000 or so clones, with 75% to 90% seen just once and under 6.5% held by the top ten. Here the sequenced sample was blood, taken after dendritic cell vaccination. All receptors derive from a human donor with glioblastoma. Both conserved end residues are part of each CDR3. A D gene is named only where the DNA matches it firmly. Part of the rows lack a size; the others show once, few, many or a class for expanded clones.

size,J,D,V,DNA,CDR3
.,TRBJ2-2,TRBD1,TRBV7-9,TGTGCCAGCAGCTCACTCCGGGACAGGGGGCATCGAGGGGAGCTGTTTTTT,CASSSLRDRGHRGELFF
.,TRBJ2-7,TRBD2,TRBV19,TGTGCCAGTAGTATAGGAAGCGGGGTAACCTACGAGCAGTACTTC,CASSIGSGVTYEQYF
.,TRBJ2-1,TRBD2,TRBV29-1,TGCAGCGTGGCGGGTAGCGGGAGGGGGAATGAGCAGTTCTTC,CSVAGSGRGNEQFF
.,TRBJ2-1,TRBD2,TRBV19,TGTGCCAGTAGTATAGGGGGACTAGCTAGTGAGCAGTTCTTC,CASSIGGLASEQFF
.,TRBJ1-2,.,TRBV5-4,TGTGCCAGCAGCTCCCTCAGGGGAGGGGGTGGCTACACCTTC,CASSSLRGGGGYTF
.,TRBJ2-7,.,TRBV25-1,TGTGCCAGCAGTGCACCGGGTTATTCCTACGAGCAGTACTTC,CASSAPGYSYEQYF
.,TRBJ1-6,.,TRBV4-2,TGTGCCAGCAGCCAAGGACTCCCCCCCGGGGGAAACAATTCACCCCTCCACTTT,CASSQGLPPGGNNSPLHF
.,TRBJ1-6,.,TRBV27,TGTGCCAGCAGTTTACAAGGGGTGGGTTCACCCCTCCACTTT,CASSLQGVGSPLHF
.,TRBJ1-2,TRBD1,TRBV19,TGTGCCAGTAGTCCCCAGGGGGACAGCAGTGGCTACACCTTC,CASSPQGDSSGYTF
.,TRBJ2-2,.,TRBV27,TGTGCCAGCAGTTTAGGGCGGGTGGACACCGGGGAGCTGTTTTTT,CASSLGRVDTGELFF
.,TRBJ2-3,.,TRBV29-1,TGCAGCGTACTCCAGGGCTCAGATACGCAGTATTTT,CSVLQGSDTQYF
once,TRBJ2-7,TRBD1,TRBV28,TGTGCCAGCAGTTTCTTACTCGGGACAGGCTACGAGCAGTACTTC,CASSFLLGTGYEQYF
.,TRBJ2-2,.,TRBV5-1,TGCGCCAGCAGCTTGGGCAGGGTTGGAACCGGGGAGCTGTTTTTT,CASSLGRVGTGELFF
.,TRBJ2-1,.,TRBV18,TGTGCCAGCTCATTCTCCGGGTCCCCCAACACTGAGCAGTTCTTC,CASSFSGSPNTEQFF
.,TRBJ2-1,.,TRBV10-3,TGTGCCATCAGAAACCGGGACTCCCCCTACAATGAGCAGTTCTTC,CAIRNRDSPYNEQFF
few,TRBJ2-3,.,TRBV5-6,TGTGCCAGCAGCTTGGTGGGCAGGAGCACAGATACGCAGTATTTT,CASSLVGRSTDTQYF
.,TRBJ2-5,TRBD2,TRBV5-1,TGCGCCAGCAGCTTGTCCCAGGGGTTAAGACTAGCGGGGGGGCAAGAGACCCAGTACTTC,CASSLSQGLRLAGGQETQYF
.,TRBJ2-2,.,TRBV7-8,TGTGCCAGCAGCTTAAAACAAAACACCGGGGAGCTGTTTTTT,CASSLKQNTGELFF
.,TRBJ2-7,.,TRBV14,TGTGCCAGCAGCCAAGTTACCCGCCTCGGCGAGCAGTACTTC,CASSQVTRLGEQYF
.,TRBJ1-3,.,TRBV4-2,TGTGCCAGCAGCCAAGCTTTTGGGGCCGGGGGTGGTGGAAACACCATATATTTT,CASSQAFGAGGGGNTIYF
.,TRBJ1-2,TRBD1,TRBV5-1,TGCGCCAGCAGTAAAGGACAGGGAGGTTCGCGCGATGGCTACACCTTC,CASSKGQGGSRDGYTF
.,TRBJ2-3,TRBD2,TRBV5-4,TGTGCCAGCAGCTCACTAGCGGCAGATACGCAGTATTTT,CASSSLAADTQYF
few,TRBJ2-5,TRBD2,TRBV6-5,TGTGCCAGCAGTTATCGCCGGGGAGGGAGGCAAGAGACCCAGTACTTC,CASSYRRGGRQETQYF
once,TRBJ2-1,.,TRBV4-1,TGCGCCAGCAGCCAAGTTTCTTCGGACAATGAGCAGTTCTTC,CASSQVSSDNEQFF
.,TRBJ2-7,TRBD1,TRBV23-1,TGCGCCAGCCGGACATCGGGACAGGGAAAGTCGGGGGAGCAGTACTTC,CASRTSGQGKSGEQYF
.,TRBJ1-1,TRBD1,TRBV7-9,TGTGCCAGCAGCTTATCGGACAGGGTTGGCACTGAAGCTTTCTTT,CASSLSDRVGTEAFF
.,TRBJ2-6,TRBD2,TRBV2,TGTGCCAGCAGTGGGGAGGGTACTGGGGCCAACGTCCTGACTTTC,CASSGEGTGANVLTF
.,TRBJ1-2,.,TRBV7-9,TGTGCCAGCAGCTTAGCGTTCGCGGGGGAGGGCTACACCTTC,CASSLAFAGEGYTF
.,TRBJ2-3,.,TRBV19,TGTGCCAGTAGTCCTACTGTTGTTTTCGGGGGTGGAAACACAGATACGCAGTATTTT,CASSPTVVFGGGNTDTQYF
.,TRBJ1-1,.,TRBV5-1,TGCGCCAGCAGTCGCGGGACGGAGAACACTGAAGCTTTCTTT,CASSRGTENTEAFF
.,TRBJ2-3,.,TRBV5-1,TGCGCCAGCAGCCGTTGGGGCCCAGATACGCAGTATTTT,CASSRWGPDTQYF
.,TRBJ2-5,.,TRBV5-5,TGTGCCAGCAGCTTGGCCATTAGGGGAGCGGGAGAGACCCAGTACTTC,CASSLAIRGAGETQYF
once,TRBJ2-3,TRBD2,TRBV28,TGTGCCAGCAGTTTTTTGGGCGGGAGGGCCGGGGATACGCAGTATTTT,CASSFLGGRAGDTQYF
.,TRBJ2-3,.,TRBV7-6,TGTGCCAGCAGCTTAGGCCCGAGGATGAGCACAGATACGCAGTATTTT,CASSLGPRMSTDTQYF
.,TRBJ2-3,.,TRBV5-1,TGCGCCAGCAGCTTGGCTCAGGAGGCAGATACGCAGTATTTT,CASSLAQEADTQYF
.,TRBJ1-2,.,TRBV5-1,TGCGCCAGCAGCTGGACAGCCGGGACGGGGGGCTACACCTTC,CASSWTAGTGGYTF
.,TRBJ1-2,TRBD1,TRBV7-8,TGTGCCAGCAGCCGCGGGACAGGGCGAGACGGCTACACCTTC,CASSRGTGRDGYTF
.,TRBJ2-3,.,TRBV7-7,TGTGCTAGCAGCTCCCGGGGGGCCGGGGATACGCAGTATTTT,CASSSRGAGDTQYF
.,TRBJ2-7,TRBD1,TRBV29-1,TGCAGCGTTACCGGGACAGGGTTGCACGAGCAGTACTTC,CSVTGTGLHEQYF
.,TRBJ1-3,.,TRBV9,TGTGCCAGCAGCGTAGGACAGATGAGCTCTGGAAACACCATATATTTT,CASSVGQMSSGNTIYF
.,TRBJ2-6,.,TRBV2,TGTGCCAGCAGTCAGGGCACTGCCAACGTCCTGACTTTC,CASSQGTANVLTF
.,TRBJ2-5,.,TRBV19,TGTGCCAGTAGTATAGACCCTCTGCAAGAGACCCAGTACTTC,CASSIDPLQETQYF
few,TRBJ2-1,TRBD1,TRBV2,TGTGCCAGCAGGGGACAGGGAATCGCCTACAATGAGCAGTTCTTC,CASRGQGIAYNEQFF
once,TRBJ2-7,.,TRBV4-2,TGTGCCAGCAGCCGGGGGCGGCAGGAGACCTACGAGCAGTACTTC,CASSRGRQETYEQYF
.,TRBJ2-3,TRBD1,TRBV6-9,TGTGCCAGCAGACACAGGGGGCCCACAGATACGCAGTATTTT,CASRHRGPTDTQYF
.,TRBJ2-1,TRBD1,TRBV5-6,TGTGCCAGCAGACCAGGGACAGAACTCTACAATGAGCAGTTCTTC,CASRPGTELYNEQFF
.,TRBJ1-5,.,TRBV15,TGTGCCACCAGCAGAGATACGGGGAATCAGCCCCAGCATTTT,CATSRDTGNQPQHF
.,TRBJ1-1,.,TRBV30,TGTGCCTGGAGTCGTGGACAAACGGCAAGGCACACTGAAGCTTTCTTT,CAWSRGQTARHTEAFF
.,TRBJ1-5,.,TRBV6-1,TGTGCCAGCATTGTCTCCGGGGGGAGCAATCAGCCCCAGCATTTT,CASIVSGGSNQPQHF
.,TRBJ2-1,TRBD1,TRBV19,TGTGCCAGTAGACAGGGGATGGGGGTCTACAATGAGCAGTTCTTC,CASRQGMGVYNEQFF
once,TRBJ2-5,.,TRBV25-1,TGTGCCAGCAGTGTTGGGGGGGAGACCCAGTACTTC,CASSVGGETQYF
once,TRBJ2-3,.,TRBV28,TGTGCCAGCAGTTCTCGGACAGAGACCACAGATACGCAGTATTTT,CASSSRTETTDTQYF
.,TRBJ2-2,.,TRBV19,TGTGCCAGTAGTGGGACACCTGCCCTAACCGGGGAGCTGTTTTTT,CASSGTPALTGELFF
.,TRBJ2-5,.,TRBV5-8,TGTGCCAGCAGGTTATACGGGGGAGAGACCCAGTACTTC,CASRLYGGETQYF
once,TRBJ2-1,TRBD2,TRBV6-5,TGTGCCAGCAGTCTGACTAGCGGGAGGGCCAATGAGCAGTTCTTC,CASSLTSGRANEQFF